One T cell receptor (beta chain) is described in this entry. The antigen is undetermined. It may be a read error: a sequence one base away is much more abundant. TCR beta cDNA was prepared out of roughly 500 ng total RNA by means of a constant-region primer. Slightly modified ARM-PCR served as the procedure for the TCR beta libraries. These libraries came from three rounds of nested multiplex PCR. PCR rounds one and two used TRBV1-TRBV30 forward primers with a C-beta reverse primer for around 10 cycles each. Using its own MiXCR run on the multiplex PCR reads, TCRdb lists one record per CDR3 protein. The table includes about 210,000 distinct CDR3 sequences, about 65% detected once. The sample originates from a study of tumor-infiltrating lymphocytes in primary liver carcinoma. About the study: Primary liver carcinomas in the patients were surgically resected. Each of the samples returned roughly 3.5 to 7.13 million productive TCRbeta reads (a yield similar across tissue types). Overall study results and limits: Compared with tumor region pairs, tumor-adjacent and tumor-blood pairs overlapped less.

In addition to blood RNA drawn from unsorted whole blood, germline DNA was extracted. The germline CDR1 and CDR2 sequences are SGHKS and YYEKEE (reference sequence). Between the trimmed V and J ends, which lost 0 bases and 7 bases, there was a span of 19 bases. This CDR3 has 16 residues. The chain uses TRBV5-5 and TRBJ1-1, with D uncertain. The sequenced sample consisted of peripheral blood. The source of this sequence is a woman aged 55-70 years with primary liver carcinoma and hepatitis B virus infection. The CDR3 sequence is CASSLVPTSPGGEAFF. The CDR3 DNA is TGTGCCAGCAGCTTGGTTCCTACCTCCCCGGGTGGTGAAGCTTTCTTT. The whole variable domain, remainder taken from reference TRBV5-5 and TRBJ1-1, is DAGVTQSPTHLIKTRGQQVTLRCSPISGHKSVSWYQQVLGQGPQFIFQYYEKEERGRGNFPDRFSARQFPNYSSELNVNALLLGDSALYLCASSLVPTSPGGEAFFGQGTRLTVV.